This TCR beta chain originates from a study of regulatory T cells in long-lasting Graves disease. As for this clonotype: A read error may explain this, as a much larger clone is one base away.

Time point denoted: newly diagnosed GD, antithyroid drugs for less than 3 months. Scientists built the TCR library using RNA that was extracted from PBMCs. V shed 4 bases and J 5 bases; nucleotides not matched to a gene: 6. The CDR3 sequence is 14 residues long. Per germline, CDR1 DFQATT and CDR2 SNEGSKA (reference sequence). Building the TCR beta libraries relied on iRepertoire HTBI primers, and CDR3 regions underwent Arm-PCR. Each CDR3 protein gets one entry after TCRdb re-called the multiplex PCR reads with MiXCR. The table lists some 490,000 distinct CDR3 sequences, around 12% of them singletons. These data also formed part of another study, on T cells in Graves' hyperthyroidism and ophthalmopathy. That study reports: Each patient was aged 18 to 65 and had newly diagnosed hyperthyroidism of under 2 months' duration. An initial round of RT-PCR targeting the TCR CDR3 relied on the HTBI primer set. Clonotypes that were expanded in thyroid above 0.001 mostly appeared in blood too.

The sequence came from a young woman with Graves disease. The source material was peripheral blood mononuclear cells (PBMCs), sampled at new diagnosis, from a patient treated with antithyroid drugs. This sequence joins TRBV20-1 and TRBJ2-1; 9 positions match TRBD2. This CDR3 is CSAILAGLHNEQFF. CDR3 in DNA: TGCAGTGCTATACTAGCGGGCCTCCACAATGAGCAGTTCTTC.